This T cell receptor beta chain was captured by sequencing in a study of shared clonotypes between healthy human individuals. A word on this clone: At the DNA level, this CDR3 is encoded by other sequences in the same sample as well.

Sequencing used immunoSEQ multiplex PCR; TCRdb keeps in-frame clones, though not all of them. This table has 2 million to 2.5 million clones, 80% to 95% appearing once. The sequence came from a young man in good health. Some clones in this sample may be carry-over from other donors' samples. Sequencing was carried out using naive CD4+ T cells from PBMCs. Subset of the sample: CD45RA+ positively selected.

CDR3: CSATGDYEQYF. The CDR3 DNA follows: TGCAGTGCTACGGGGGACTACGAGCAGTACTTC. This chain joins TRBV20-1 and TRBJ2-7; the D gene is possibly TRBD2 (6 bases). Germline CDR1 DFQATT, CDR2 SNEGSKA (reference sequence). The V gene lost 4 bases and the J gene lost 3 bases, with 7 bases spanning the gap. The CDR3 runs to 11 residues.